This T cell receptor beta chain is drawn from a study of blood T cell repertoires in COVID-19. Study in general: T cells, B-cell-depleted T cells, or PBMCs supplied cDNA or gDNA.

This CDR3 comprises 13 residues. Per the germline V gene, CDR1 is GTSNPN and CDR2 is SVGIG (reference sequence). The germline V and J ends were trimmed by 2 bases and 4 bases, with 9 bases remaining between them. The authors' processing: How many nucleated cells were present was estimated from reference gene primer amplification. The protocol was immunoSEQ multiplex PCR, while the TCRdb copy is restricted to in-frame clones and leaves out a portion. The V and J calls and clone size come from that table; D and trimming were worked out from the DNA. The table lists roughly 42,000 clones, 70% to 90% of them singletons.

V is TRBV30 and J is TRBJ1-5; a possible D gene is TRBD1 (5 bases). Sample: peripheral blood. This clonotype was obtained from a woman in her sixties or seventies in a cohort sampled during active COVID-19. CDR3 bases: TGTGCCTGGAGTACCAGGGAAAATCAGCCCCAGCATTTT. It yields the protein CAWSTRENQPQHF.